What follows are 2 T cell receptor beta chains derived from one specimen sequenced in a study of identical twins. TCRdb reanalysed the 5' RACE reads using MiXCR and keeps one entry per CDR3 protein. This table has hundreds of thousands of distinct CDR3 sequences, about 20% appearing once. These data also formed part of another study, on T cells expressing NK-cell markers.

The sequencing sample was made of PBMCs. The receptors shown here come from a woman under 30 in good health.

The chain joins TRBV29-1 to TRBJ2-1; 8 bases map to TRBD2. Trimming took 4 bases from V and 8 from J; bases not matched to a gene: 13. The CDR3 has 15 residues. CDR1 is SQVTM and CDR2 is ANQGSEA in the germline V gene. The CDR3 DNA reads as TGCAGCGTTGGTGTTCATAAGCGGGAGCGATATGAGCAGTTCTTC. This sequence encodes CSVGVHKRERYEQFF.

J is TRBJ2-3 and V is TRBV20-1; D is uncertain. Trimming removed 2 bases at V and 4 bases at J, with 16 bases between. Germline V gives CDR1 DFQATT, CDR2 SNEGSKA (reference sequence). The CDR3 is made up of 15 amino acids. The CDR3 loop is CSARPTLILADTQYF. CDR3 coding DNA: TGCAGTGCTAGACCCACACTCATCTTGGCAGATACGCAGTATTTT.